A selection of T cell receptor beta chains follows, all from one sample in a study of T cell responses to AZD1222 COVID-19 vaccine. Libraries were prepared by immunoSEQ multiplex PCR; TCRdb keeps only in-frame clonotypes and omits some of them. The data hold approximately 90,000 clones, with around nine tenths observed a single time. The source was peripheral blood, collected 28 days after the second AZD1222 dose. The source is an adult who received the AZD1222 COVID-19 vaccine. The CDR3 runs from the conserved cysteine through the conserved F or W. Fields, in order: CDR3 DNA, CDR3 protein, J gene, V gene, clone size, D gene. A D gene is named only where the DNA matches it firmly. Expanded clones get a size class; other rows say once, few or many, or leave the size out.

DNA: TGTGCCAGCTCACCCCCCGGGGAGTTGGCCCAGCATTTT; CDR3: CASSPPGELAQHF; J: TRBJ1-5; V: TRBV18; size: few; D: NA
DNA: TGTGCCAGCAGCAAAACAGGGTATTATGGCTACACCTTC; CDR3: CASSKTGYYGYTF; J: TRBJ1-2; V: TRBV11-3; size: NA; D: NA
DNA: TGTGCCAGCAGCTTAGCAATAGGGGGCTATGGCTACACCTTC; CDR3: CASSLAIGGYGYTF; J: TRBJ1-2; V: TRBV7-2; size: NA; D: NA
DNA: TGTGCCAGCGATTCTGAACTAGCAAGCACCGGGGAGCTGTTTTTT; CDR3: CASDSELASTGELFF; J: TRBJ2-2; V: TRBV9; size: NA; D: NA
DNA: TGTGCCAGAAGCTTAGTAAAGTTCAATCAGCCCCAGCATTTT; CDR3: CARSLVKFNQPQHF; J: TRBJ1-5; V: TRBV7-5; size: once; D: NA
DNA: TGTGCCAACGGGGCACCCGAGACCCAGTACTTC; CDR3: CANGAPETQYF; J: TRBJ2-5; V: TRBV10-3; size: once; D: NA
DNA: TGTGCCAGCAGATACGGGACAGGGTGGTGTCAGCCCCAGCATTTT; CDR3: CASRYGTGWCQPQHF; J: TRBJ1-5; V: TRBV5-7; size: NA; D: TRBD1
DNA: TGTGCCAGCAACGTGGGAGGGGGCGGAGCTAACTATGGCTACACCTTC; CDR3: CASNVGGGGANYGYTF; J: TRBJ1-2; V: TRBV28; size: NA; D: TRBD1
DNA: TGTGCCTGGAACCCTCTGGACGGGCCTGGAAACACCATATATTTT; CDR3: CAWNPLDGPGNTIYF; J: TRBJ1-3; V: TRBV30; size: NA; D: NA
DNA: TGTGCCAGCAGTGGGGGATTAGCGGACTTTTATAGCAATCAGCCCCAGCATTTT; CDR3: CASSGGLADFYSNQPQHF; J: TRBJ1-5; V: TRBV6-1; size: NA; D: NA
DNA: TGTGCCAGCAGTTTATTGGGACAGGGATCGCCGGGGGCCAACGTCCTGACTTTC; CDR3: CASSLLGQGSPGANVLTF; J: TRBJ2-6; V: TRBV28; size: few; D: TRBD1
DNA: TGTGCCAGCAGCTCCGACGGCCCCACAGATACGCAGTATTTT; CDR3: CASSSDGPTDTQYF; J: TRBJ2-3; V: TRBV7-2; size: NA; D: NA
DNA: TGTGCCAGCAGCCGAGGGGGAGCAGCGAGTTATCAGCCCCAGCATTTT; CDR3: CASSRGGAASYQPQHF; J: TRBJ1-5; V: TRBV28; size: few; D: NA
DNA: TGCGCCAGCAGCCTGGGACAGGGTGGAGTGTGGGTCCACTACGAGCAGTACTTC; CDR3: CASSLGQGGVWVHYEQYF; J: TRBJ2-7; V: TRBV4-1; size: NA; D: TRBD1
DNA: TGTGCCAGCAGCGTAGGGATTCAGATTACCAATTCACCCCTCCACTTT; CDR3: CASSVGIQITNSPLHF; J: TRBJ1-6; V: TRBV9; size: NA; D: NA
DNA: TGTGCCAGCAGCTTAGAATCACTAGCGGGGGTTACCGGGGAGCTGTTTTTT; CDR3: CASSLESLAGVTGELFF; J: TRBJ2-2; V: TRBV7-2; size: NA; D: TRBD2
DNA: TGCGCCAGCAGCCCAACCGGGACTAGCGGGGGTACAGATACGCAGTATTTT; CDR3: CASSPTGTSGGTDTQYF; J: TRBJ2-3; V: TRBV4-1; size: NA; D: TRBD2
DNA: TGTGCCAGTAAGGACAGGGTGTACACTGAAGCTTTCTTT; CDR3: CASKDRVYTEAFF; J: TRBJ1-1; V: TRBV19; size: NA; D: TRBD1
DNA: TGTGCCAGTAGTTGGACAGGGGGCCCGTCAAATTCACCCCTCCACTTT; CDR3: CASSWTGGPSNSPLHF; J: TRBJ1-6; V: TRBV19; size: NA; D: TRBD1
DNA: TGTGCCAGCAGCGTCCGGGACGACGTAGTGGATACGCAGTATTTT; CDR3: CASSVRDDVVDTQYF; J: TRBJ2-3; V: TRBV9; size: NA; D: NA
DNA: TGTGCCAGCTCACCACCGGGACAGGCCAACACCATATATTTT; CDR3: CASSPPGQANTIYF; J: TRBJ1-3; V: TRBV18; size: NA; D: TRBD1
DNA: TGTGCCAGCAGTTTAGCGAGGGGAGTAAACACTGAAGCTTTCTTT; CDR3: CASSLARGVNTEAFF; J: TRBJ1-1; V: TRBV28; size: few; D: NA
DNA: TGTGCCAGTAGTACCTTGGACAGGGCGAGCACTGAAGCTTTCTTT; CDR3: CASSTLDRASTEAFF; J: TRBJ1-1; V: TRBV19; size: NA; D: TRBD1
DNA: TGTGCCAGCAGCCCCCACGCGGATAACTATGGCTACACCTTC; CDR3: CASSPHADNYGYTF; J: TRBJ1-2; V: TRBV9; size: NA; D: NA
DNA: TGTGCCAGCTCACCCTGGCAGGACATGAACACTGAAGCTTTCTTT; CDR3: CASSPWQDMNTEAFF; J: TRBJ1-1; V: TRBV18; size: NA; D: NA
DNA: TGTGCCAGCAGCTTAATTCGTGGGGGCACAGATACGCAGTATTTT; CDR3: CASSLIRGGTDTQYF; J: TRBJ2-3; V: TRBV11-1; size: NA; D: NA
DNA: TGTGCCAGCAGCCCCCGACTAGCGGGGGGGCCTGGCACCGGGGAGCTGTTTTTT; CDR3: CASSPRLAGGPGTGELFF; J: TRBJ2-2; V: TRBV11-3; size: NA; D: TRBD2
DNA: TGTGCCAGCAGCGTGACAGGGAAGCAGCCCCAGCATTTT; CDR3: CASSVTGKQPQHF; J: TRBJ1-5; V: TRBV9; size: NA; D: TRBD1
DNA: TGCGCCAGCAGCCAACCTATGGGGGGTTCGGGCTACACCTTC; CDR3: CASSQPMGGSGYTF; J: TRBJ1-2; V: TRBV4-1; size: NA; D: NA
DNA: TGCGCCAGCAGCGCCATGGGGGGGCTTACTGAAAAACTGTTTTTT; CDR3: CASSAMGGLTEKLFF; J: TRBJ1-4; V: TRBV5-1; size: NA; D: NA
DNA: TGTGCCAGCAGCTTTGACCTGGGCACTGAAGCTTTCTTT; CDR3: CASSFDLGTEAFF; J: TRBJ1-1; V: TRBV7-3; size: NA; D: NA
DNA: TGTGCTAGTGGTTTGGTAGCGGGTAGCGGGGGCACAGATACGCAGTATTTT; CDR3: CASGLVAGSGGTDTQYF; J: TRBJ2-3; V: TRBV12-5; size: NA; D: TRBD2
DNA: TGTGCCAGCAGTCCACCAGTAGGGGGCCGGGAAAAACTGTTTTTT; CDR3: CASSPPVGGREKLFF; J: TRBJ1-4; V: TRBV25-1; size: NA; D: TRBD1
DNA: TGTGCCAGCAGCCAAGAAAGAGGGTTCTATGAGCAGTTCTTC; CDR3: CASSQERGFYEQFF; J: TRBJ2-1; V: TRBV14; size: NA; D: NA
DNA: TGCGCCAGCAGGTACAGGCTCGGGGACACTGAAGCTTTCTTT; CDR3: CASRYRLGDTEAFF; J: TRBJ1-1; V: TRBV4-3; size: NA; D: NA
DNA: TGTGCCAGCAGTTACTCGATGGCCGGGGAGCTGTTTTTT; CDR3: CASSYSMAGELFF; J: TRBJ2-2; V: TRBV6-2/TRBV6-3; size: few; D: NA
DNA: TGTGCCAGCAGATCGGGGACAGGGTTCCAGCCCCAGCATTTT; CDR3: CASRSGTGFQPQHF; J: TRBJ1-5; V: TRBV28; size: NA; D: TRBD1
DNA: TGTGCCAGCAGTTACTCCGCCTATGAAAAACTGTTTTTT; CDR3: CASSYSAYEKLFF; J: TRBJ1-4; V: TRBV6-6; size: NA; D: NA
DNA: TGTGCCAGCAGCTTGGTTTCAGGGTTAGCTTTCTTT; CDR3: CASSLVSGLAFF; J: TRBJ1-1; V: TRBV5-6; size: NA; D: NA
DNA: TGTGCCAGCAGGAGATGGTCAGGTGAAAAACTGTTTTTT; CDR3: CASRRWSGEKLFF; J: TRBJ1-4; V: TRBV5-6; size: NA; D: NA
DNA: TGCGCCAGCAGACGTGGCAGGGAGGGAAATGAGCAGTTCTTC; CDR3: CASRRGREGNEQFF; J: TRBJ2-1; V: TRBV5-1; size: NA; D: TRBD2
DNA: TGTGCCAGCAGCTTCCGCACTCTAGCGGGGGGGCCTAGCACCGGGGAGCTGTTTTTT; CDR3: CASSFRTLAGGPSTGELFF; J: TRBJ2-2; V: TRBV7-6; size: NA; D: TRBD2
DNA: TGTGCCAGCAGCTTAAAAGGGGCCCGCGAGCAGTACTTC; CDR3: CASSLKGAREQYF; J: TRBJ2-7; V: TRBV7-3; size: NA; D: NA
DNA: TGTGCCAGCACCCGTGGGGGGGAACAAGAGACCCAGTACTTC; CDR3: CASTRGGEQETQYF; J: TRBJ2-5; V: TRBV6-5; size: NA; D: TRBD2
DNA: TGTGCCAGCAGGTGGACAGGGAGGTACGAGCAGTACTTC; CDR3: CASRWTGRYEQYF; J: TRBJ2-7; V: TRBV12-3/TRBV12-4; size: NA; D: TRBD1
DNA: TGTGCCAGCAGCTTATCCCCGGCTGAAGCTTTCTTT; CDR3: CASSLSPAEAFF; J: TRBJ1-1; V: TRBV7-9; size: NA; D: NA
DNA: TGCGCCAGCAGCTTGACCCCGGGTTCCGGGACAGGGGTCGAAAAACTGTTTTTT; CDR3: CASSLTPGSGTGVEKLFF; J: TRBJ1-4; V: TRBV5-1; size: NA; D: TRBD1
DNA: TGTGCCAGCAGTTACTCATACCGTAAAGATTCACCCCTCCACTTT; CDR3: CASSYSYRKDSPLHF; J: TRBJ1-6; V: TRBV6-5; size: NA; D: NA
DNA: TGTGCCAGCAGTCTATACAGGGGCACTGAAGCTTTCTTT; CDR3: CASSLYRGTEAFF; J: TRBJ1-1; V: TRBV6-2/TRBV6-3; size: NA; D: TRBD1
DNA: TGTGCCAGCAGCTTAGCTGTCGTCGGGATTTACTATGGCTACACCTTC; CDR3: CASSLAVVGIYYGYTF; J: TRBJ1-2; V: TRBV7-9; size: few; D: NA
DNA: TGTGCCAGTAGCCACGCCCAGGGGGCGTCCGGGGAGCTGTTTTTT; CDR3: CASSHAQGASGELFF; J: TRBJ2-2; V: TRBV19; size: once; D: TRBD1
DNA: TGTGCCAGCAGCAGGGACAGGGGAACGGCTAACTATGGCTACACCTTC; CDR3: CASSRDRGTANYGYTF; J: TRBJ1-2; V: TRBV5-5; size: NA; D: TRBD1
DNA: TGTGCCAGCAGTGAAGTGGGGACAGGGTCCTACGAGCAGTACTTC; CDR3: CASSEVGTGSYEQYF; J: TRBJ2-7; V: TRBV6-1; size: NA; D: TRBD1
DNA: TGTGCCAGCAGCGTCGGGACAGCCGGTACCTCACATGAAGCTTTCTTT; CDR3: CASSVGTAGTSHEAFF; J: TRBJ1-1; V: TRBV9; size: once; D: TRBD1
DNA: TGTGCCAGCGGACAGTCCGGTGTGGCTGAAGCTTTCTTT; CDR3: CASGQSGVAEAFF; J: TRBJ1-1; V: TRBV3-1/TRBV3-2; size: NA; D: NA